Below, one TCR beta chain is given with its context. This sample was taken from a study of cytomegalovirus exposure and HLA in healthy donors. Looked up from germline, CDR1 is SGHVS and CDR2 is FQNEAQ. V lost 0 bases to trimming and J lost 8 bases, with 8 bases between them. This CDR3 is built from 13 residues. 13 Jbeta primers and 60 Vbeta primers were used for the PCR. Produced via immunoSEQ multiplex PCR; TCRdb's table is partial and in-frame only. The sample records about 140,000 clones, roughly 80% being singletons. Sample: PBMCs. The chain recombines TRBV7-8 with TRBJ1-5, with D tentatively TRBD1 (5 bases). The sequence was collected from a young man in good health and CMV-seronegative. The CDR3 is CASSLASGEPQHF. In DNA, the CDR3 is TGTGCCAGCAGCTTAGCGTCGGGGGAGCCCCAGCATTTT.